This T cell receptor beta chain originates from a study of blood T cell repertoires in COVID-19. Study at large: Sources were T cells, B-cell-depleted T cells, or PBMCs; the material itself was cDNA or gDNA.

Recovered participants had two consecutive negative NP/OP PCR tests, healthcare professional clearance, or symptom resolution. Per the germline V gene, CDR1 is SGHRS and CDR2 is YFSETQ. V lost 0 bases to trimming and J lost 6 bases, with 10 bases between them. This CDR3 has 13 amino acids. Measured with immunoSEQ multiplex PCR; TCRdb has only the in-frame clones, and not every one. The sample lists approximately 470,000 clones, about nine tenths occurring once. The sequence came from a woman under 30 who had recovered from COVID-19. This chain joins TRBV5-1 and TRBJ2-7, with unresolved D. The sequencing sample was made of PBMCs or T cells enriched from blood (not recorded which). CDR3 DNA sequence: TGCGCCAGCAGCTTGGCTGACGAGCGCGAGCAGTACTTC. Translating gives CASSLADEREQYF.